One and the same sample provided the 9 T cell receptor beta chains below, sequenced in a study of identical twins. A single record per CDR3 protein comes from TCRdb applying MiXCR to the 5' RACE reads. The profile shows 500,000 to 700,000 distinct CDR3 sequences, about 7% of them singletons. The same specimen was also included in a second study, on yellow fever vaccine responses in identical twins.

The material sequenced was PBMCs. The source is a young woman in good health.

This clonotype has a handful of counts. The CDR3: CASSYPRTASPYEQYF. CDR3 sequence (DNA): TGTGCCAGCAGTTACCCTCGGACAGCCTCTCCCTACGAGCAGTACTTC. The chain is built from TRBV6-2 or TRBV6-3 and TRBJ2-7; TRBD1 is a possible D gene (6 bases). CDR3 length equals 16 residues. Trimming cost V 2 bases and J 2 bases, with 16 bases left between them. Germline values: CDR1 MNHEY, CDR2 SVGEGT.

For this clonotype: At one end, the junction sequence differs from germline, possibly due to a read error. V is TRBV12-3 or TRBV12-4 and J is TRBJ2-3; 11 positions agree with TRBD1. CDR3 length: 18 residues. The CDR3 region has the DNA TGTACCAGCAGTATACAACCCGGGTGGGGACAGGGGGCAGATACGCAGTATTTT. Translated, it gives CTSSIQPGWGQGADTQYF.

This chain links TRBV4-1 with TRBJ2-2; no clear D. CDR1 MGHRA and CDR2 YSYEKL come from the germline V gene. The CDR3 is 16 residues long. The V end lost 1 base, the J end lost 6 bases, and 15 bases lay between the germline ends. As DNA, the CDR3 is TGCGCCAGCAGCCAAGGGGCGAAATCTACGGCCGGGGAGCTGTTTTTT. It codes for CASSQGAKSTAGELFF.

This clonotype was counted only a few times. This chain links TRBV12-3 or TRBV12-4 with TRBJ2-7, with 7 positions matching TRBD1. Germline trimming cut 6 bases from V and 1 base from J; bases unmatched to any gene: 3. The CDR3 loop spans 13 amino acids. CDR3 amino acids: CASRPTGSYEQYV. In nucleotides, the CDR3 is TGTGCCAGCAGGCCGACAGGGTCCTACGAGCAGTACGTC.

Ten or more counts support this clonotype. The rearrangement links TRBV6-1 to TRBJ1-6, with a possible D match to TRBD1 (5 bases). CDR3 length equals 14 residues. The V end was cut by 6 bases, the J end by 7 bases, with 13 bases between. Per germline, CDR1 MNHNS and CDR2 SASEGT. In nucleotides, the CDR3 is TGTGCCAGCAGCCGACAGAACAAGAATTCACCCCTCCACTTT. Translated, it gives CASSRQNKNSPLHF.

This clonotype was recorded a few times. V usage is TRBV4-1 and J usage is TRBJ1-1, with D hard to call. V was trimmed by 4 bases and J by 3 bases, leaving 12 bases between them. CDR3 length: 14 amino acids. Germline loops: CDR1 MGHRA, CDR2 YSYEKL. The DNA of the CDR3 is TGCGCCAGCAGCCCCGGGAGTTGGGACACTGAAGCTTTCTTT. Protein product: CASSPGSWDTEAFF.

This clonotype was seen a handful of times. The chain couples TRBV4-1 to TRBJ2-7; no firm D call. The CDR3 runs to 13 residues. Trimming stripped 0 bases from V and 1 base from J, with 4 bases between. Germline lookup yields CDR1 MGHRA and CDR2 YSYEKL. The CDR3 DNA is TGCGCCAGCAGCCAAGACGGATCCTACGAGCAGTACTTC. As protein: CASSQDGSYEQYF.

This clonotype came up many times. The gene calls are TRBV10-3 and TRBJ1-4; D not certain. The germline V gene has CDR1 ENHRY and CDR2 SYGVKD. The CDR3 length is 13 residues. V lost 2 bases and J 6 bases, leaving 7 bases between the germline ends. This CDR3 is CAISEEGHEKLFF. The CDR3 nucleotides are TGTGCCATCAGTGAGGAAGGGCATGAAAAACTGTTTTTT.

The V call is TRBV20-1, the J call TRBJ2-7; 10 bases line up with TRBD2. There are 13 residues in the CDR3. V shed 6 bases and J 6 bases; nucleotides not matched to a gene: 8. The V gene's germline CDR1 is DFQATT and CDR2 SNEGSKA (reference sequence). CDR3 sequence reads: CSAQPGLAPEQYV. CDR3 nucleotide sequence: TGCAGTGCGCAGCCGGGACTAGCGCCCGAGCAGTACGTC.